The clone carrying this T cell receptor (delta chain) came up many times. V shed 1 base and J 3 bases; nucleotides not matched to a gene: 14. The CDR3 loop spans 18 amino acids. Looked up from germline, CDR1 is TSWWSYY and CDR2 is QGS. This sample stems from a study of γδ T cells in repeated Plasmodium falciparum infection. Study-level information: Donors had four controlled P. falciparum NF54 infections over about 640 days.

Vgamma9/Vdelta2+ and Vdelta2-negative gammadelta T cells were flow-sorted from PBMC for bulk sequencing. TCRdb reanalyzed the multiplex PCR reads using CATT. The table records 75,000 to 100,000 delta-chain clones, approximately 1.4% of them present only once. The receptor was isolated from a pool of human donors (malaria-infected and uninfected, not separated). The source material was gamma-delta T cells from blood. V and J are TRDV1 and TRDJ1; TRDD3 matches at 7 bases. The CDR3 region is CALGEPHTGVYDADKLIF. In DNA form, the CDR3 reads TGTGCTCTTGGGGAACCCCATACTGGGGTTTACGACGCCGATAAACTCATCTTT.